A single sample is the source of the 24 T cell receptor beta chains below, sequenced in a study of blood T cell repertoires in COVID-19. Clones were sequenced by immunoSEQ multiplex PCR, and TCRdb holds only the in-frame ones, with some missing. The top ten hold over 3% of the sample, which has 200,000 to 250,000 clones, around 85% seen once. The sequenced sample consisted of PBMCs or T cells enriched from blood (not recorded which). The source is a woman between 45 and 65 years old in a cohort exposed to, infected with or recovered from COVID-19 (not recorded which).

This clone was observed a few times. V is TRBV4-3 and J is TRBJ1-2; D uncertain. V lost 5 bases and J lost 7, with 11 bases in between. The CDR3 is made up of 12 amino acids. The germline gives CDR1 LGHNA, CDR2 YSLEER. CDR3 protein: CASSTGLGGYTF. Here the CDR3 DNA reads TGCGCCAGCAGCACCGGACTGGGTGGCTACACCTTC.

The chain has TRBV10-3 and TRBJ2-7; perhaps TRBD1 as D (6 bases). The CDR3 consists of 13 residues. Trimming removed 4 bases at V and 4 bases at J, with 11 bases between. Germline V gene data show CDR1 as ENHRY and CDR2 as SYGVKD. CDR3 residues: CAISGGLGYEQYF. The CDR3 coding sequence is TGTGCCATCAGTGGGGGGCTAGGTTACGAGCAGTACTTC.

Only a few counts were recorded for this clone. The chain couples TRBV28 to TRBJ1-4, with D maybe TRBD1 (6 bases). V was trimmed by 3 bases and J by 6 bases, leaving 11 bases between them. Per the germline V gene, CDR1 is MDHEN and CDR2 is SYDVKM. The CDR3 spans 14 residues. CDR3 loop: CASSFLGAYEKLFF. The CDR3 DNA follows: TGTGCCAGCAGTTTTTTGGGGGCGTATGAAAAACTGTTTTTT.

The V gene is TRBV28, the J gene TRBJ1-2; 7 bases map to TRBD1. Germline V gene lookup returns CDR1 MDHEN and CDR2 SYDVKM. V shed 2 bases, J shed 8 bases, and the junction held 11 bases outside the gene matches. The CDR3 runs to 15 residues. The chain's CDR3 is CASSLSSGGREGYTF. CDR3 in DNA: TGTGCCAGCAGTTTAAGTTCAGGGGGTAGGGAGGGCTACACCTTC.

This clone was counted once. J is TRBJ2-7 and V is TRBV12-3 or TRBV12-4; possible D gene TRBD2, 6 bases. The ends were cut back, 5 bases at V and 8 bases at J, with 13 bases in the middle. The CDR3 has 12 amino acids. The CDR3 DNA reads as TGTGCCAGCAGTCCGGAGGGTCCCCAGCAGTACTTC. It is translated as CASSPEGPQQYF.

This clone occurred a few times. The chain uses TRBV4-1 and TRBJ2-2, with 7 positions matching TRBD1. V was clipped by 5 bases and J by 4 bases; unmatched bases: 10. This CDR3 comprises 16 residues. Germline lookup yields CDR1 MGHRA and CDR2 YSYEKL. Here the CDR3 reads CASSKTGAQATGELFF. The CDR3 DNA reads as TGCGCCAGCAGCAAAACAGGGGCGCAGGCCACCGGGGAGCTGTTTTTT.

The chain uses TRBV3-1 (or the pseudogene TRBV3-2) and TRBJ1-6; tentative D call: TRBD1 (5 bases). The ends were cut back, 2 bases at V and 5 bases at J, with 7 bases in the middle. The CDR3 sequence is 14 residues long. Germline CDR1 and CDR2: LGHDT and YNNKEL (reference sequence). The CDR3 sequence is CASSQQGNNSPLHF. In DNA form, the CDR3 reads TGTGCCAGCAGCCAACAGGGAAATAATTCACCCCTCCACTTT.

The chain recombines TRBV5-5 with TRBJ2-5; D gene uncertain. V was clipped by 2 bases and J by 4 bases, with 12 bases between them. Germline loops: CDR1 SGHKS, CDR2 YYEKEE (reference sequence). The CDR3 loop spans 14 amino acids. The CDR3 loop reads CASSFTPPPETQYF. CDR3 DNA: TGTGCCAGCAGCTTCACTCCCCCCCCAGAGACCCAGTACTTC.

The gene calls are TRBV4-2 and TRBJ2-1; 8 positions match TRBD2. CDR3 length: 17 residues. Losses at the gene ends were 1 base for V and 0 bases for J; bases not matched to a gene: 5. Germline CDR1 and CDR2: LGHNA and YNFKEQ. The CDR3 nucleotides are TGTGCCAGCAGCCAAGTTGGCGGGACTAGCTCCTACAATGAGCAGTTCTTC. Protein product: CASSQVGGTSSYNEQFF.

The gene calls are TRBV30 and TRBJ1-2; D is unresolved. Germline CDR1 reads GTSNPN; CDR2 reads SVGIG (reference sequence). This CDR3 has 14 amino acids. V was shortened by 4 bases and J by 0 bases, with 12 bases between the two germline ends. CDR3: CAWKKVGANYGYTF. CDR3 in DNA: TGTGCCTGGAAGAAAGTAGGAGCTAACTATGGCTACACCTTC.

The V call is TRBV7-9, the J call TRBJ2-2, with D maybe TRBD2 (5 bases). From germline, CDR1 is SEHNR and CDR2 FQNEAQ (reference sequence). CDR3 length: 15 amino acids. V lost 2 bases and J lost 2, with 9 bases in between. This CDR3 reads CASSLHGINTGELFF. The CDR3 DNA is TGTGCCAGCAGCTTACACGGGATTAACACCGGGGAGCTGTTTTTT.

The V call is TRBV5-5, the J call TRBJ2-4; D possibly corresponds to TRBD1 (6 bases). CDR3 length: 15 amino acids. Trimming pared 6 bases from V and 1 base from J, leaving 14 bases between. Germline V CDR1 and CDR2: SGHKS, YYEKEE (reference sequence). This chain's CDR3 is CASTSIQGAKNIQYF. The CDR3 DNA follows: TGTGCCAGCACCTCCATACAGGGTGCCAAAAACATTCAGTACTTC.

This clone was counted only a few times. The V and J genes are TRBV4-3 and TRBJ1-3; possibly TRBD1 for D (5 bases). Trimming stripped 4 bases from V and 1 base from J, with 17 bases between. Germline V gives CDR1 LGHNA, CDR2 YSLEER. CDR3 length: 17 amino acids. CDR3 residues: CASSPLADSQSGNTIYF. The CDR3 DNA sequence: TGCGCCAGCAGCCCCCTTGCAGACAGCCAATCTGGAAACACCATATATTTT.

This clone was observed a handful of times. The V gene is TRBV6-5, the J gene TRBJ1-3; a weak D match, TRBD1 (5 bases). With 7 bases removed from V and 2 bases from J, the gap between germline ends came to 12 bases. This CDR3 region has 14 residues. Germline V CDR1 and CDR2: MNHEY, SVGAGI. The CDR3 nucleotides read TGTGCCAGCAAACCCGGGACTGCTGGAAACACCATATATTTT. This sequence encodes CASKPGTAGNTIYF.

The gene calls are TRBV9 and TRBJ1-3; D is unresolved. Germline V CDR1 and CDR2: SGDLS, YYNGEE. This CDR3 has 16 residues. The V and J ends lost 3 bases and 0 bases respectively, with 13 bases between them. CDR3 protein: CASSARAEASGNTIYF. In DNA form, the CDR3 reads TGTGCCAGCAGCGCCCGAGCCGAGGCCTCTGGAAACACCATATATTTT. The variable domain in full, completed from reference TRBV9 and TRBJ1-3, reads DSGVTQTPKHLITATGQRVTLRCSPRSGDLSVYWYQQSLDQGLQFLIQYYNGEERAKGNILERFSAQQFPDLHSELNLSSLELGDSALYFCASSARAEASGNTIYFGEGSWLTVV.

This clone was observed a few times. V gene TRBV6-5 combines with J gene TRBJ1-6, with 8 nucleotides matching TRBD1. Germline V gene data show CDR1 as MNHEY and CDR2 as SVGAGI. V lost 2 bases to trimming and J lost 9 bases; unmatched junction nucleotides: 6. The CDR3 sequence is 15 residues long. The CDR3 sequence is CASSYEGQVASPLHF. The DNA for the CDR3 is TGTGCCAGCAGTTACGAGGGACAGGTTGCTTCACCCCTCCACTTT.

In DNA form, the CDR3 reads TGTGCCAGCAGCCCGGGACAGGGATCCTACAATGAGCAGTTCTTC. Translation gives CASSPGQGSYNEQFF. The V and J genes are TRBV6-2 or TRBV6-3 and TRBJ2-1, with TRBD1 matching 9 bases. V was pared by 6 bases and J by 1 base, with 4 bases of the junction left unmatched. CDR1 MNHEY and CDR2 SVGEGT come from the germline V gene. The CDR3 loop spans 15 amino acids.

V is TRBV15 and J is TRBJ1-6; possibly TRBD1 for D (5 bases). Germline-derived CDR1 and CDR2 are LNHNV and YYDKDF (reference sequence). The CDR3 length is 14 residues. V lost 1 base to trimming and J lost 9 bases, with 10 bases between them. DNA of the CDR3: TGTGCCACCAGCAGAGGCAACAGGCCTTCACCCCTCCACTTT. Encoded protein: CATSRGNRPSPLHF.

The V gene is TRBV27, the J gene TRBJ2-7; D perhaps matches TRBD2 (6 bases). CDR1 and CDR2 from the germline V gene are MNHEY and SMNVEV (reference sequence). Deletions cut 7 bases from V and 3 bases from J, with 16 bases between. The CDR3 has 14 residues. CDR3 amino acids: CASNTGTPYYEQYF. The CDR3 nucleotides read TGTGCCAGCAACACCGGGACTCCTTACTACGAGCAGTACTTC.

This sequence joins TRBV6-5 and TRBJ1-6; a weak D match, TRBD1 (5 bases). Trimming stripped 5 bases from V and 5 bases from J, with 10 bases between. Germline values: CDR1 MNHEY, CDR2 SVGAGI. The CDR3 spans 14 residues. As DNA, the CDR3 is TGTGCCAGCAGTCCTCCCAGGGATAATTCACCCCTCCACTTT. Protein product: CASSPPRDNSPLHF.

About this clone: An end of the junction differs from the germline gene, which may be a read error. The chain employs TRBV20-1 and TRBJ2-7, with 8 bases identical to TRBD1. The CDR3 totals 11 residues. Germline CDR1 and CDR2: DFQATT and SNEGSKA (reference sequence). The CDR3 loop is CSASPPGQVYF. In nucleotides, the CDR3 is TGCAGTGCCTCCCCTCCGGGACAGGTTTATTTC.

This chain links TRBV5-4 with TRBJ1-2; unclear D gene. The CDR3 length is 15 residues. Germline lookup yields CDR1 SGHNT and CDR2 YYREEE (reference sequence). V lost 0 bases and J 4 bases, leaving 13 bases between the germline ends. This CDR3 is CASSLGRGIGYGYTF. CDR3 bases: TGTGCCAGCAGCTTGGGCCGAGGGATCGGCTATGGCTACACCTTC.

This clone turned up a few times. V is TRBV12-3 or TRBV12-4 and J is TRBJ2-7; D gene uncertain. Deletions cut 2 bases from V and 0 bases from J, with 5 bases between. This CDR3 contains 13 residues. CDR3 sequence (DNA): TGTGCCAGCAGTTTACAATCCTCCTACGAGCAGTACTTC. This translates into CASSLQSSYEQYF.

This chain uses TRBV4-3 with TRBJ2-3; D might be TRBD2 (7 bases). Germline CDR1 LGHNA, CDR2 YSLEER. Deletions cut 3 bases from V and 0 bases from J, with 22 bases between. This CDR3 comprises 19 residues. In DNA, the CDR3 is TGCGCCAGCAGCCACCTTGCGGGGGCCCGATCCCGAAGCACAGATACGCAGTATTTT. It encodes CASSHLAGARSRSTDTQYF.